The rows below give T cell receptor beta chains drawn from one sample of a study of cytomegalovirus exposure and HLA in healthy donors. Here immunoSEQ multiplex PCR was the method, and the copy in TCRdb shows in-frame clones only, minus some. Among about 76,000 clones listed, around 80% were seen once. The sample comprised PBMCs. These receptors were collected from a man aged 25 to 45 in good health and CMV-seronegative. Each CDR3 is given without its conserved first and last residue. Fields, in order: CDR3 protein, V gene, J gene.

CDR3aa: ASSYQGQAGGELF
v_gene: TRBV7-3
j_gene: TRBJ2-2

CDR3aa: ASSRQKAEDTEAF
v_gene: TRBV19
j_gene: TRBJ1-1

CDR3aa: SVATSGVSYNEQF
v_gene: TRBV29-1
j_gene: TRBJ2-1

CDR3aa: ASSNTPQSKETQY
v_gene: TRBV19
j_gene: TRBJ2-5

CDR3aa: ASSQPGQGSSETQY
v_gene: TRBV28
j_gene: TRBJ2-5

CDR3aa: ASSQESTSPSTDTQY
v_gene: TRBV4-3
j_gene: TRBJ2-3

CDR3aa: ASSDRRAYNEQF
v_gene: TRBV25-1
j_gene: TRBJ2-1

CDR3aa: ASSDRRGWETQY
v_gene: TRBV25-1
j_gene: TRBJ2-5

CDR3aa: ASSPRQATNEKLF
v_gene: TRBV14
j_gene: TRBJ1-4

CDR3aa: ASSFLVLAGRNEQF
v_gene: TRBV5-6
j_gene: TRBJ2-1

CDR3aa: ASSQYSQEWVNTEAF
v_gene: TRBV4-3
j_gene: TRBJ1-1

CDR3aa: ASISPGTGELF
v_gene: TRBV7-9
j_gene: TRBJ2-2

CDR3aa: ASSLAGSSYEQY
v_gene: TRBV7-6
j_gene: TRBJ2-7

CDR3aa: ASSAYTGELF
v_gene: TRBV7-2
j_gene: TRBJ2-2